This T cell receptor beta chain appears in the sequencing data of a study of tumor and adjacent non-tumor tissue in lung cancer. Whole-study context: Each sample yielded 3.9 million or so productive TCRbeta reads on average.

Three rounds of nested PCR, following a modified ARM-PCR protocol, produced the TCRbeta library. MiXCR, run by TCRdb on the multiplex PCR reads, gives a single entry per CDR3 protein. The sample holds 94,000 or so distinct CDR3 sequences, 65% to 80% seen once. For this clonotype: A read error may produce the germline difference seen at one junction end.

Germline V lookup: CDR1 MNHNS, CDR2 SASEGT. CDR3 size: 13 residues. RNA was extracted from bulk tissue without any cell sorting. This non-tumor lung sample came from over 3 cm beyond the tumor edge. This clonotype originated in a woman between 45 and 60 years old with non-small cell lung cancer. Sample: distant non-tumor lung tissue. The chain combines TRBV6-1 with TRBJ1-5; D not certain. CDR3 in amino acids: CASSEDGGQSQHF. In nucleotides, the CDR3 is TGTGCCAGTAGTGAAGATGGCGGTCAGTCCCAGCATTTC.